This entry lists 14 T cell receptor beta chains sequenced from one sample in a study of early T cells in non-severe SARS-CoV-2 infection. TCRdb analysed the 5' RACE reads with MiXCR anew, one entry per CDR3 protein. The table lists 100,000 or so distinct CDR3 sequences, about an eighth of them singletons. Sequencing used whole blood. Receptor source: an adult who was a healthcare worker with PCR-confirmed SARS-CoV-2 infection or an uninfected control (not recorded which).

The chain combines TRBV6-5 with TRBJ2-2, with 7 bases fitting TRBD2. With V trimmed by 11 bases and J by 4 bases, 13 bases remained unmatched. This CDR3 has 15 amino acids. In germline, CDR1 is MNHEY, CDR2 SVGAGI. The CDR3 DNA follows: TGTGCCCGCCTTGGGCGGGAGTATGGCACCGGGGAGCTGTTTTTT. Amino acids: CARLGREYGTGELFF.

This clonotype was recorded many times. Here the CDR3 DNA reads TGCGCCAGCAGCTTGGTTAGCTACTTCTACGAGCAGTACTTC. Translated: CASSLVSYFYEQYF. V gene TRBV5-1 combines with J gene TRBJ2-7; D unresolved. Looked up from germline, CDR1 is SGHRS and CDR2 is YFSETQ. V was shortened by 0 bases and J by 3 bases, with 10 bases between the two germline ends. The CDR3 loop spans 14 amino acids.

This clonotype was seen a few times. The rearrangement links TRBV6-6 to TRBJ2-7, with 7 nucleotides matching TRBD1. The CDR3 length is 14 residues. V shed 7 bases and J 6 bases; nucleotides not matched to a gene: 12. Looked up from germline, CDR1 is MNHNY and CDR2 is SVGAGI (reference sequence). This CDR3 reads CASTRARDRGEQYF. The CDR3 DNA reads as TGTGCCAGCACTCGAGCCCGGGACAGAGGCGAGCAGTACTTC.

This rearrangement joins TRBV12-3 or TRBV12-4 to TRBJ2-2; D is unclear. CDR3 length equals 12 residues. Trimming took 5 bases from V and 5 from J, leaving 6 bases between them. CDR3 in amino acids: CASSPITGELFF. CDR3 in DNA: TGTGCCAGCAGTCCGATTACCGGGGAGCTGTTTTTT.

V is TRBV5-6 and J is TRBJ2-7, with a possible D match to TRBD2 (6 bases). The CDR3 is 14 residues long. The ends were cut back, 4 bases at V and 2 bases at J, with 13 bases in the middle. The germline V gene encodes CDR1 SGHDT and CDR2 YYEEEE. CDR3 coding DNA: TGTGCCAGCAGCCCGGGACTTCCAACCTACGAGCAGTACTTC. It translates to CASSPGLPTYEQYF. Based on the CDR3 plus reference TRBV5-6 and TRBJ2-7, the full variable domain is DAGVTQSPTHLIKTRGQQVTLRCSPKSGHDTVSWYQQALGQGPQFIFQYYEEEERQRGNFPDRFSGHQFPNYSSELNVNALLLGDSALYLCASSPGLPTYEQYFGPGTRLTVT.

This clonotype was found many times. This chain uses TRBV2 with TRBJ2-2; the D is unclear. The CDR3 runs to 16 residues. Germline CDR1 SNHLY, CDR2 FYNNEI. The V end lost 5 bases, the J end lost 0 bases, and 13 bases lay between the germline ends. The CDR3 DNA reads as TGTGCCAGCAGTCAGACGGCGTCTACGAACACCGGGGAGCTGTTTTTT. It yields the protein CASSQTASTNTGELFF.

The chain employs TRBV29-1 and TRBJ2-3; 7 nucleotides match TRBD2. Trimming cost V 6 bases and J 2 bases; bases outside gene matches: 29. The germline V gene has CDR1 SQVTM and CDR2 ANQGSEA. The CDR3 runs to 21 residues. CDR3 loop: CSVVPTSRATQPRTITDTQYF. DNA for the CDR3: TGCAGCGTCGTCCCGACTAGCAGGGCGACCCAGCCCCGAACGATCACAGATACGCAGTATTTT.

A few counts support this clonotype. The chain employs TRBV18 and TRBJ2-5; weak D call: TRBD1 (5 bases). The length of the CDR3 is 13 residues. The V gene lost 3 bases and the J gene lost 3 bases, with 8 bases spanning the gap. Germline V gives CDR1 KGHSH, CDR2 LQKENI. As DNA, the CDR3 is TGTGCCAGCTCACCCGTGACAGAAGAGACCCAGTACTTC. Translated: CASSPVTEETQYF.

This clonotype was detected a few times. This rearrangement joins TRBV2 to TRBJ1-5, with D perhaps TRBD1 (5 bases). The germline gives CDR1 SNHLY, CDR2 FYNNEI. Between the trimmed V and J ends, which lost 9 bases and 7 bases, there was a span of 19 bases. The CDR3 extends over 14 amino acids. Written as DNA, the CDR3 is TGTGCCAGGGGCGGGGTGACAGAGCACCAGCCCCAGCATTTT. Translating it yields CARGGVTEHQPQHF.

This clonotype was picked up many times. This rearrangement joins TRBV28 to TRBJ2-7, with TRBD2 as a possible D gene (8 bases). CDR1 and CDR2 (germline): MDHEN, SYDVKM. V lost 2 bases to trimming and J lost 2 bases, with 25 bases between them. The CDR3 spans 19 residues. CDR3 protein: CASSLAGTVGLAGTYEQYF. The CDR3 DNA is TGTGCCAGCAGTTTAGCCGGGACAGTCGGACTAGCAGGAACCTACGAGCAGTACTTC.

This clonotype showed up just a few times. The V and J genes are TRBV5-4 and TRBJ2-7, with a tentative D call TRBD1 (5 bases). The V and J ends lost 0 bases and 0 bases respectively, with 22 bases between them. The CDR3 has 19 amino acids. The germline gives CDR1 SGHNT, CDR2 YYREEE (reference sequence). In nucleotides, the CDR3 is TGTGCCAGCAGCTTGGGGACGGTCCAGGGCCCCCGTAGCTCCTACGAGCAGTACTTC. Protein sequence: CASSLGTVQGPRSSYEQYF. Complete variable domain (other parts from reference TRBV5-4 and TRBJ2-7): ETGVTQSPTHLIKTRGQQVTLRCSSQSGHNTVSWYQQALGQGPQFIFQYYREEENGRGNFPPRFSGLQFPNYSSELNVNALELDDSALYLCASSLGTVQGPRSSYEQYFGPGTRLTVT.

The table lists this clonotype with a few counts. The CDR3 is CSVAGGNNEQFF. CDR3 coding DNA: TGCAGCGTTGCGGGAGGGAACAATGAGCAGTTCTTC. The rearrangement links TRBV29-1 to TRBJ2-1; 8 bases agree with TRBD2. CDR3 length: 12 residues. CDR1 and CDR2 (germline): SQVTM, ANQGSEA. The V segment lost 4 bases and the J segment 5 bases; nucleotides outside the gene matches: 1.

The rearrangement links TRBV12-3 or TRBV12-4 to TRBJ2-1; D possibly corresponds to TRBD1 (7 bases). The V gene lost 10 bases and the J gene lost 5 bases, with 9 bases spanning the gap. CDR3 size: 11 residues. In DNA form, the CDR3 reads TGTGCCACAGGGGGGAACAATGAGCAGTTCTTC. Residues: CATGGNNEQFF.

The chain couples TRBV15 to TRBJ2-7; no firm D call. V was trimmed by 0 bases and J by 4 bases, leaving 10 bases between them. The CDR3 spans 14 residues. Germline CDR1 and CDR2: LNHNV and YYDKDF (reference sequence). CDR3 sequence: CATSRDTVKYEQYF. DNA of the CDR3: TGTGCCACCAGCAGAGACACGGTGAAATACGAGCAGTACTTC.